This TCR beta chain comes out of a study of blood T cell repertoires in COVID-19. Study-level information: The United States, Italy and Spain were the sources of the acute and convalescent COVID-19 samples.

The authors' processing: Amplification from reference gene primers served as the basis for estimated nucleated cell counts. Profiled with immunoSEQ multiplex PCR; TCRdb holds only in-frame clones, not every one. D and trimming come from the DNA, and the V and J calls and clone size come from that table. This sample carries a few hundred thousand clones, 80% to 90% of them seen once, and the ten largest clones take around 8.8%. Germline V lookup: CDR1 LGHDT, CDR2 YNNKEL (reference sequence). J was trimmed by 3 bases and V by 1 base; bases with no gene match: 12. The CDR3 sequence is 17 residues long. The rearrangement links TRBV3-1 (or the pseudogene TRBV3-2) to TRBJ2-7, with 7 bases aligning to TRBD1. The specimen was PBMCs or T cells enriched from blood (not recorded which). The source of this sequence is a man aged 40-49 years who had recovered from COVID-19. The CDR3 spells CASSQVGLGQVVYEQYF. The DNA of the CDR3 is TGTGCCAGCAGCCAAGTCGGGCTTGGACAGGTTGTCTACGAGCAGTACTTC.